The sequence of this TCR beta chain was determined in a study of T cells in Graves' hyperthyroidism and ophthalmopathy. CDR3 length: 14 amino acids. V was clipped by 2 bases and J by 5 bases, with 12 bases between them. Germline CDR1 reads KGHSH; CDR2 reads LQKENI. Amplified regions were TCR beta CDR3 sequences from RNA transcripts. TCR CDR3 underwent first-round RT-PCR with the HTBI primer set. TCRdb passed the multiplex PCR reads through MiXCR, listing each CDR3 protein once. This sample has a few hundred thousand distinct CDR3 sequences, with about 20% found just once. Ophthalmopathy patients had moderate-to-severe active disease, CAS ≥3, NOSPECS ≥4, and disease duration under 3 months. Those patients with uncontrolled infection, other autoimmune disease, pregnancy or lactation were excluded.

Material: blood. The clonotype was recovered from a man aged 25-45 years with Graves' ophthalmopathy. V is TRBV18 and J is TRBJ2-5, with D uncertain. CDR3 sequence: CASSPGIGPETQYF. The DNA for the CDR3 is TGTGCCAGCTCACCAGGCATAGGGCCGGAGACCCAGTACTTC.